Listed here is a single TCR beta chain. What it recognizes is unknown. CDR3 length: 13 amino acids. Trimming removed 3 bases from V and 0 bases from J, with 6 bases in between. Germline-derived CDR1 and CDR2 are SGHTA and FQGNSA. The sample originates from a study of cytomegalovirus exposure and HLA in healthy donors. Overall study context: Unique TCRs numbering roughly 85 million, obtained from HLA-typed donors, made up an early data release. Points from the study as a whole: In most subjects, TCR beta sequences reportedly gave accurate predictions of HLA-A and HLA-B alleles.

PCR employed 60 Vbeta and 13 Jbeta primers. The method was immunoSEQ multiplex PCR; TCRdb's version includes in-frame clones alone and lacks a portion of them. This sample yields about 130,000 clones, of which approximately 81% are seen a single time; under 5% belongs to the top ten. This receptor was obtained from a man aged 18 to 30 in good health and CMV-seropositive. This rearrangement joins TRBV7-2 to TRBJ2-7, with D tentatively TRBD1 (6 bases). The sample was PBMCs. CDR3 sequence reads: CASSLDSSYEQYF. As DNA, the CDR3 is TGTGCCAGCAGCTTGGACAGCTCCTACGAGCAGTACTTC.